A single sample is the source of the 27 T cell receptor beta chains below, sequenced in a study of sequential checkpoint blockade in melanoma. As for treatment: randomized to nivolumab then ipilimumab (arm A) or the reverse (arm B). The repertoire was sequenced with immunoSEQ multiplex PCR; TCRdb's copy has only in-frame clones and lacks some. In the table there are more than 2,000 clones, 20% to 25% of which are singletons. Material: tumor tissue (inferred from file names), obtained from a patient given nivolumab and ipilimumab in sequence. These receptors originate from a human donor with melanoma.

There are a few counts of this clone. The J gene is TRBJ2-3, the V gene TRBV6-8; TRBD2 matches 10 bases. CDR1 is MNHGY and CDR2 is SAAAGT in the germline V gene. The CDR3 length is 15 residues. The CDR3: CAHGEAGGAPDTQYF. The CDR3 coding sequence is TGTGCTCACGGGGAAGCGGGAGGGGCTCCCGATACGCAGTATTTT.

This clone has just a few counts. CDR3 in DNA: TGTGCCAGCAGTTATAGACTAGCGGGAGGGCGATACAATGAGCAGTTCTTC. Residues: CASSYRLAGGRYNEQFF. The chain links TRBV6-8 to TRBJ2-1, with TRBD2 matching 14 bases. J lost 4 bases, V lost 3 bases, and 5 bases had no gene match. The germline V gene encodes CDR1 MNHGY and CDR2 SAAAGT. The CDR3 sequence is 17 residues long.

By proportion, this clone is medium-sized. The chain links TRBV12-5 to TRBJ1-1; 9 bases are shared with TRBD1. The germline gives CDR1 LGHNT, CDR2 FRNRAP. The CDR3 length is 14 residues. CDR3 bases: TGTGCCAGCACTACCGCCGGGACAGGGCCTGAAGCTTTCTTT. Translation gives CASTTAGTGPEAFF.

This clone has just a few counts. The genes are TRBV28 and TRBJ1-2; TRBD1 agrees at 7 bases. Germline CDR1 MDHEN, CDR2 SYDVKM. The V gene end was trimmed by 6 bases and the J gene end by 8 bases; junction bases not matched to a gene: 9. This CDR3 has 13 residues. CDR3 residues: CASRPGTVYGYTF. The CDR3 DNA is TGTGCCAGCAGACCCGGGACAGTCTACGGCTACACCTTC.

This clone was picked up a small number of times. J is TRBJ2-1 and V is TRBV28; 11 bases agree with TRBD1. Germline-derived CDR1 and CDR2 are MDHEN and SYDVKM. Trimming cost V 2 bases and J 3 bases; bases outside gene matches: 9. The CDR3 length is 18 residues. The CDR3 loop is CASSLPWVGTGGYNEQFF. The CDR3 coding sequence is TGTGCCAGCAGTTTACCGTGGGTCGGGACAGGGGGCTACAATGAGCAGTTCTTC.

This chain connects TRBV9 to TRBJ2-2, with TRBD1 matching 9 bases. This CDR3 comprises 14 residues. V lost 6 bases and J lost 7; bases outside the gene matches: 7. Germline V gene sequence: CDR1 SGDLS, CDR2 YYNGEE. The CDR3 region has the DNA TGTGCCAGCACCCCCGGGACAGGGATCGGGGAGCTGTTTTTT. Translated, it gives CASTPGTGIGELFF.

This clone is judged medium-sized. The rearrangement joins TRBV6-8 to TRBJ2-7; 10 positions agree with TRBD1. The V and J ends lost 7 bases and 4 bases, in that order; junction bases with no gene match: 7. Germline V CDR1 and CDR2: MNHGY, SAAAGT. This CDR3 contains 14 residues. The CDR3 sequence is CASTPGQGPYEQYF. Here the CDR3 DNA reads TGTGCCAGCACCCCGGGACAGGGGCCGTACGAGCAGTACTTC.

This chain connects TRBV9 to TRBJ2-3; 10 positions match TRBD2. Germline CDR1 is SGDLS and CDR2 is YYNGEE. The CDR3 contains 15 residues. J was trimmed by 4 bases and V by 3 bases; bases with no gene match: 5. The CDR3 spells CASSGAGGSADTQYF. The DNA for the CDR3 is TGTGCCAGCAGCGGAGCGGGAGGGAGCGCAGATACGCAGTATTTT.

This rearrangement joins TRBV5-1 to TRBJ2-7; TRBD1 aligns across 7 bases. The ends lost 0 bases at V and 8 bases at J; junction bases unmatched: 11. CDR3 length equals 15 residues. Germline CDR1 reads SGHRS; CDR2 reads YFSETQ. The CDR3 protein is CASSLVGTELSKQYF. The CDR3 bases are TGCGCCAGCAGCTTGGTCGGGACAGAGCTTTCGAAGCAGTACTTC.

The chain employs TRBV10-3 and TRBJ2-3; D is unresolved. The V end lost 0 bases, the J end lost 0 bases, and 7 bases lay between the germline ends. The CDR3 covers 15 residues. CDR1 is ENHRY and CDR2 is SYGVKD in the germline V gene. CDR3 loop: CAISESLASTDTQYF. The CDR3 DNA reads TGTGCCATCAGTGAGTCTCTGGCGAGCACAGATACGCAGTATTTT.

This clone came up many times. This CDR3 is CASSLGMGNIQYF. The DNA for the CDR3 is TGTGCCAGCAGCTTAGGTATGGGAAACATTCAGTACTTC. This chain joins TRBV7-2 and TRBJ2-4; D call uncertain. CDR3 length equals 13 residues. V was cut by 1 base and J by 6 bases, with 7 bases left in between. From germline, CDR1 is SGHTA and CDR2 FQGNSA.

The chain uses TRBV5-1 and TRBJ2-3; TRBD1 is a possible D gene (5 bases). This CDR3 has 14 amino acids. Trimming left V 4 bases short and J 3 bases short, with 12 bases between. Germline CDR1 reads SGHRS; CDR2 reads YFSETQ. CDR3 in amino acids: CASSRDSGTDTQYF. The CDR3 DNA reads TGCGCCAGCAGCCGCGACAGTGGGACAGATACGCAGTATTTT.

The chain combines TRBV18 with TRBJ2-2; possibly TRBD1 for D (5 bases). V lost 3 bases, J lost 1 base, and 9 bases lay in between. Germline CDR1 and CDR2: KGHSH and LQKENI. This CDR3 contains 15 residues. CDR3 residues: CASSPGQGNTGELFF. The CDR3 nucleotides read TGTGCCAGCTCACCGGGCCAGGGGAACACCGGGGAGCTGTTTTTT.

This chain connects TRBV5-1 to TRBJ2-1; 9 nucleotides agree with TRBD2. The junction had 1 base not matched to a gene; V was cut back by 0 bases and J by 3 bases. CDR3 length: 15 amino acids. Germline V gene data show CDR1 as SGHRS and CDR2 as YFSETQ. CDR3 sequence (DNA): TGCGCCAGCAGCTTGGGCGGGGGGGACTACAATGAGCAGTTCTTC. The encoded protein is CASSLGGGDYNEQFF.

This clone was picked up a small number of times. The chain uses TRBV6-8 and TRBJ2-7, with TRBD2 identical over 12 bases. The CDR3 consists of 16 residues. Germline CDR1 reads MNHGY; CDR2 reads SAAAGT. The trim removed 7 bases at V and 2 bases at J, leaving 9 bases unmatched. CDR3 DNA: TGTGCCAGCAACGGGCCGGGACTAGCGGGCCCCTACGAGCAGTACTTC. Translating it yields CASNGPGLAGPYEQYF.

By sample share, this clone is medium-sized. The chain carries TRBV11-3 and TRBJ2-1; the D gene is possibly TRBD2 (6 bases). Trimming pared 4 bases from V and 5 bases from J, leaving 15 bases between. The V gene's germline CDR1 is SGHNT and CDR2 YENEEA. The CDR3 contains 15 residues. CDR3 sequence reads: CASSSGGFLDNEQFF. The CDR3 bases are TGTGCCAGCAGCTCCGGAGGGTTTTTGGACAATGAGCAGTTCTTC. The full variable domain, completed using reference TRBV11-3 and TRBJ2-1, is EAGVVQSPRYKIIEKKQPVAFWCNPISGHNTLYWYLQNLGQGPELLIRYENEEAVDDSQLPKDRFSAERLKGVDSTLKIQPAELGDSAVYLCASSSGGFLDNEQFFGPGTRLTVL.

This clone counts as medium-sized. The chain combines TRBV11-3 with TRBJ2-5, with D perhaps TRBD2 (6 bases). Trimming took 5 bases from V and 5 from J, leaving 18 bases between them. Germline-derived CDR1 and CDR2 are SGHNT and YENEEA. CDR3 size: 15 residues. In DNA, the CDR3 is TGTGCCAGCAGCCAGCAGGGCAGGGACTGGGAGACCCAGTACTTC. Amino acid sequence: CASSQQGRDWETQYF.

This clone rates as large. An end of the junction does not agree with germline; a read error may underlie this. V usage is TRBV6-8 and J usage is TRBJ1-4; D gene ambiguous. The germline V gene encodes CDR1 MNHGY and CDR2 SAAAGT. This CDR3 is 13 amino acids long. The CDR3 region has the DNA TGTGCCATCAGTGCCCAGGTTGGTGAAAAACTGTTTTTT. This gives the protein CAISAQVGEKLFF.

By sample fraction, this clone is medium-sized. This chain uses TRBV4-1 with TRBJ1-5, with D perhaps matching TRBD1 (5 bases). This CDR3 has 19 amino acids. In germline, CDR1 is MGHRA, CDR2 YSYEKL. Trimming stripped 2 bases from V and 5 bases from J, with 25 bases between. The CDR3, as DNA: TGCGCCAGCAGCCAACTCCGGGACCGCGGTTCGGAAAATGATCAGCCCCAGCATTTT. Its translation is CASSQLRDRGSENDQPQHF.

This clone occurred a few times. V usage is TRBV4-1 and J usage is TRBJ1-2; D possibly corresponds to TRBD1 (6 bases). The germline V gene encodes CDR1 MGHRA and CDR2 YSYEKL. The CDR3 extends over 16 amino acids. The V end was cut by 0 bases, the J end by 5 bases, with 16 bases between. The CDR3: CASSQDLDSVRYGYTF. The CDR3 DNA sequence: TGCGCCAGCAGCCAAGATCTGGACAGCGTTCGGTATGGCTACACCTTC.

This clone is medium-sized in the sample. The genes are TRBV11-3 and TRBJ2-1; D gene uncertain. Trimming shortened V by 5 bases and J by 8 bases, and 16 bases separated the two germline ends. The CDR3 has 14 amino acids. Germline assignment: CDR1 SGHNT and CDR2 YENEEA. The CDR3 here is CASSRIGFADEQFF. Written as DNA, the CDR3 is TGTGCCAGCAGCAGGATTGGGTTTGCGGATGAGCAGTTCTTC.

The chain is built from TRBV18 and TRBJ2-7; 9 nucleotides line up with TRBD1. The CDR3 is 13 residues long. The junction had 3 bases not matched to a gene; V was cut back by 4 bases and J by 5 bases. Germline loops: CDR1 KGHSH, CDR2 LQKENI. The DNA for the CDR3 is TGTGCCAGCTCACACGACAGGGGGGACGAGCAGTACTTC. It specifies CASSHDRGDEQYF.

The chain is built from TRBV18 and TRBJ2-1; D is unclear. This CDR3 region has 12 residues. CDR1 is KGHSH, CDR2 LQKENI, per germline. The V end lost 6 bases, the J end lost 9 bases, and 12 bases lay between the germline ends. The DNA of the CDR3 is TGTGCCAGCTCCCCGACCCTGGGTGAGCAGTTCTTC. Protein sequence: CASSPTLGEQFF.

This clone was found a few times. This rearrangement joins TRBV9 to TRBJ1-5, with D perhaps matching TRBD1 (5 bases). V was cut by 0 bases and J by 6 bases, with 10 bases left in between. The CDR3 is made up of 14 amino acids. Germline CDR1 and CDR2: SGDLS and YYNGEE. The CDR3 spells CASSVDGAGQPQHF. CDR3 in DNA: TGTGCCAGCAGCGTAGATGGGGCTGGTCAGCCCCAGCATTTT.

The chain has TRBV19 and TRBJ2-2; 7 bases agree with TRBD2. The CDR3 totals 16 residues. V shed 3 bases and J 1 base; nucleotides not matched to a gene: 5. Germline lookup yields CDR1 LNHDA and CDR2 SQIVND (reference sequence). The DNA for the CDR3 is TGTGCCAGTAGTATTCTAGCGGCCCTGAACACCGGGGAGCTGTTTTTT. Protein product: CASSILAALNTGELFF.

V and J are TRBV28 and TRBJ2-7, with D perhaps matching TRBD1 (5 bases). There are 15 residues in the CDR3. Germline loops: CDR1 MDHEN, CDR2 SYDVKM. V shed 2 bases and J shed 0 bases, with 11 bases lying between them. The CDR3 coding sequence is TGTGCCAGCAGTTTAGAGCCGACAGACTCCTACGAGCAGTACTTC. This sequence encodes CASSLEPTDSYEQYF. Based on the CDR3 plus reference TRBV28 and TRBJ2-7, the full variable domain is DVKVTQSSRYLVKRTGEKVFLECVQDMDHENMFWYRQDPGLGLRLIYFSYDVKMKEKGDIPEGYSVSREKKERFSLILESASTNQTSMYLCASSLEPTDSYEQYFGPGTRLTVT.

The chain recombines TRBV28 with TRBJ1-1, with D maybe TRBD1 (5 bases). CDR1 MDHEN and CDR2 SYDVKM come from the germline V gene. The CDR3 spans 14 residues. Between the trimmed V and J ends, which lost 6 bases and 6 bases, there was a span of 17 bases. CDR3 region: CASSPGGVPAEAFF. In nucleotides, the CDR3 is TGTGCCAGCAGCCCGGGGGGGGTGCCCGCTGAAGCTTTCTTT.